The 25 T cell receptor beta chains listed next were all sequenced from one sample in a study of beta chain features in type 1 diabetes. All of the isolated RNA was reverse transcribed, so expressed TCRB transcripts were sequenced. Profiled with immunoSEQ multiplex PCR; TCRdb holds only in-frame clones, not every one. The repertoire holds fewer than 900,000 clones, with roughly 15% as singletons. Sequencing was done on a sample of naive CD4+ T cells from blood. The receptors derive from a woman younger than 35 in good health.

This clone was seen only a few times. Distinct nucleotide sequences in the sample also encode this CDR3. The rearrangement uses TRBV7-2 and TRBJ2-1, with D maybe TRBD1 (5 bases). The germline V gene has CDR1 SGHTA and CDR2 FQGNSA. The CDR3 has 15 residues. V lost 5 bases and J lost 0, with 11 bases in between. The CDR3 protein is CASSRTRSSYNEQFF. The CDR3 region has the DNA TGTGCCAGCAGCCGGACAAGAAGCTCCTACAATGAGCAGTTCTTC.

This clone was observed a few times. The chain employs TRBV14 and TRBJ2-1; the D is unclear. In germline, CDR1 is SGHDN, CDR2 FVKESK. V was clipped by 0 bases and J by 6 bases, with 9 bases between them. The CDR3 sequence is 14 residues long. The CDR3 region has the DNA TGTGCCAGCAGCCAAGAGCCACTTACCAATGAGCAGTTCTTC. Residues: CASSQEPLTNEQFF.

The V gene is TRBV19, the J gene TRBJ1-5; unclear D gene. CDR1 and CDR2 from the germline V gene are LNHDA and SQIVND (reference sequence). Deletions cut 3 bases from V and 3 bases from J, with 6 bases between. The CDR3 extends over 13 amino acids. CDR3 region: CASSIQDNQPQHF. The DNA of the CDR3 is TGTGCCAGTAGTATCCAAGACAATCAGCCCCAGCATTTT.

A few counts support this clone. The junction and the germline gene differ at one end; a read error may be behind it. The J gene is TRBJ2-7, the V gene TRBV7-3, with 9 bases matching TRBD1. This CDR3 has 15 amino acids. Germline CDR1 reads SGHTA; CDR2 reads FQGTGA. CDR3 region: CASSITGGSSYEQYF. CDR3 DNA sequence: TGTGCCAGCAGCATAACAGGGGGCAGCTCCTACGAGCAGTACTTC.

Details on this clone: This may be a read error, as it is one base from a much larger clone. The rearrangement joins TRBV7-6 to TRBJ1-1; the D gene is possibly TRBD1 (6 bases). This CDR3 region has 13 residues. V was shortened by 5 bases and J by 1 base, with 8 bases between the two germline ends. Germline V CDR1 and CDR2: SGHVS, FNYEAQ. The CDR3 coding sequence is TGTGCCAGCAGCCCACAGGGGAACACTGAAGCTTTCTTT. Its protein product is CASSPQGNTEAFF.

The gene calls are TRBV28 and TRBJ2-7; D gene uncertain. This CDR3 contains 15 residues. Per germline, CDR1 MDHEN and CDR2 SYDVKM. With 4 bases removed from V and 0 bases from J, the gap between germline ends came to 13 bases. The CDR3 sequence is CASSSVGINSYEQYF. The CDR3, as DNA: TGTGCCAGCAGTTCCGTAGGGATCAACTCCTACGAGCAGTACTTC.

In its sample, this clone was seen a few times. The rearrangement uses TRBV7-8 and TRBJ2-1; 11 bases agree with TRBD2. In germline, CDR1 is SGHVS, CDR2 FQNEAQ. The CDR3 runs 15 residues. After removal of 5 bases from V and 8 bases from J, the junction contained 8 bases not matched to a gene. The CDR3 here is CASSGASGRRDEQFF. Here the CDR3 DNA reads TGTGCCAGCAGCGGCGCTAGCGGGAGGCGTGATGAGCAGTTCTTC. The full variable domain, in which reference TRBV7-8 and TRBJ2-1 provide the parts outside the CDR3, is GAGVSQSPRYKVAKRGQDVALRCDPISGHVSLFWYQQALGQGPEFLTYFQNEAQLDKSGLPSDRFFAERPEGSVSTLKIQRTQQEDSAVYLCASSGASGRRDEQFFGPGTRLTVL.

The chain has TRBV10-3 and TRBJ2-7; TRBD2 matches 7 bases. The CDR3 runs to 15 residues. V dropped 0 bases and J dropped 5; count of bases not matched to a gene: 7. Germline V gene data show CDR1 as ENHRY and CDR2 as SYGVKD. The CDR3 sequence is CAISESRAGTHEQYF. CDR3 coding DNA: TGTGCCATCAGTGAGTCGAGAGCGGGAACCCACGAGCAGTACTTC.

This clone was found a few times. The chain links TRBV20-1 to TRBJ2-1; D call uncertain. Germline values: CDR1 DFQATT, CDR2 SNEGSKA (reference sequence). CDR3 length equals 11 residues. Trimming cost V 5 bases and J 8 bases, with 10 bases left between them. CDR3 nucleotides: TGCAGTGCTCCCCGGAACTATGAGCAGTTCTTC. This sequence encodes CSAPRNYEQFF.

The chain employs TRBV4-3 and TRBJ2-2; the D gene could be TRBD1 or TRBD2 (5 bases each). CDR3 length: 16 residues. V shed 2 bases and J shed 0 bases, with 10 bases lying between them. Germline V CDR1 and CDR2: LGHNA, YSLEER. CDR3 sequence (DNA): TGCGCCAGCAGCCAATCCGGGGCCCCGAACACCGGGGAGCTGTTTTTT. Translation: CASSQSGAPNTGELFF.

In its sample, this clone was seen a few times. J is TRBJ2-5 and V is TRBV9, with TRBD1 matching over 8 bases. The germline V gene encodes CDR1 SGDLS and CDR2 YYNGEE. This CDR3 contains 16 residues. The V and J ends lost 1 base and 5 bases, in that order; junction bases with no gene match: 10. This CDR3 is CASSVRQGAGYETQYF. CDR3 in DNA: TGTGCCAGCAGCGTAAGGCAGGGGGCCGGTTATGAGACCCAGTACTTC.

V gene TRBV11-2 combines with J gene TRBJ2-7; D is possibly TRBD2 (7 bases). The V gene lost 5 bases and the J gene lost 2 bases, with 13 bases spanning the gap. The germline gives CDR1 SGHAT, CDR2 FQNNGV. The CDR3 extends over 14 amino acids. The CDR3 protein is CASSTSGTTYEQYF. The CDR3 DNA reads as TGTGCCAGCAGCACCAGCGGGACAACCTACGAGCAGTACTTC.

This clone has a handful of counts. V and J are TRBV4-1 and TRBJ2-2; perhaps TRBD1 as D (5 bases). The ends were cut back, 0 bases at V and 1 base at J, with 9 bases in the middle. Germline V gene sequence: CDR1 MGHRA, CDR2 YSYEKL. This CDR3 spans 16 amino acids. The CDR3 DNA sequence: TGCGCCAGCAGCCAAGAGGGGCAACGGAACACCGGGGAGCTGTTTTTT. Its protein product is CASSQEGQRNTGELFF.

This clone was counted only a few times. This sample includes further DNA sequences coding for the same CDR3. J is TRBJ1-1 and V is TRBV11-2; 7 nucleotides align to TRBD1. The CDR3 is made up of 15 amino acids. V gave up 1 base and J gave up 0 bases; unmatched junction bases: 2. The germline V gene has CDR1 SGHAT and CDR2 FQNNGV. The CDR3 nucleotides read TGTGCCAGCAGCTTAGGGACAGGCCTGAACACTGAAGCTTTCTTT. Its translation is CASSLGTGLNTEAFF.

The gene calls are TRBV19 and TRBJ2-1, with 12 positions matching TRBD2. V was pared by 4 bases and J by 9 bases, with 13 bases of the junction left unmatched. The length of the CDR3 is 17 residues. From germline, CDR1 is LNHDA and CDR2 SQIVND (reference sequence). The CDR3 coding sequence is TGTGCCAGTAGTAGCGTAGCGGCACTAGCGGGAGGTATTGAGCAGTTCTTC. Protein sequence: CASSSVAALAGGIEQFF.

This clone has only a few counts. V usage is TRBV7-2 and J usage is TRBJ1-2, with 8 bases identical to TRBD1. There are 14 residues in the CDR3. J gave up 8 bases and V 4 bases, and 9 bases lay outside the gene matches. Germline loops: CDR1 SGHTA, CDR2 FQGNSA. The CDR3 sequence is CASSSTPTGVGYTF. The CDR3 nucleotides read TGTGCCAGCAGCTCGACACCGACAGGGGTCGGCTACACCTTC.

This clone was detected a few times. This same CDR3 is encoded by further DNA sequences in the sample. The chain recombines TRBV9 with TRBJ2-5, with unresolved D. This CDR3 contains 13 residues. Germline CDR1 and CDR2: SGDLS and YYNGEE. Deletions cut 2 bases from V and 3 bases from J, with 8 bases between. As DNA, the CDR3 is TGTGCCAGCAGCGTTGACTCTGAAGAGACCCAGTACTTC. It translates to CASSVDSEETQYF.

This clone was seen more than once but under ten times. The gene calls are TRBV7-8 and TRBJ2-3, with 12 bases aligning to TRBD2. Unmatched junction bases numbered 4, after V lost 5 bases and J lost 4 bases. Germline V lookup: CDR1 SGHVS, CDR2 FQNEAQ. The CDR3 runs 15 residues. CDR3 nucleotide sequence: TGTGCCAGCAGCACTACTAGCGGGAGGTCAGATACGCAGTATTTT. As protein: CASSTTSGRSDTQYF.

This chain links TRBV15 with TRBJ1-2, with D unresolved. CDR1 and CDR2 from the germline V gene are LNHNV and YYDKDF (reference sequence). The CDR3 contains 14 residues. Deletions cut 0 bases from V and 8 bases from J, with 13 bases between. CDR3 in amino acids: CATSRDSGLRGYTF. The CDR3 region has the DNA TGTGCCACCAGCAGAGATTCAGGTCTGAGAGGCTACACCTTC.

Of note for this clone: The same CDR3 can be traced to other DNA sequences in this sample. This rearrangement joins TRBV2 to TRBJ2-7; 9 bases are shared with TRBD2. CDR1 and CDR2 (germline): SNHLY, FYNNEI. This CDR3 contains 13 residues. V shed 6 bases and J 3 bases; nucleotides not matched to a gene: 3. The CDR3: CASRGSGSYEQYF. For the CDR3, the DNA is TGTGCCAGCAGGGGTAGCGGGAGCTACGAGCAGTACTTC.

This chain links TRBV4-3 with TRBJ2-2; 8 positions agree with TRBD2. CDR3 length: 16 residues. The V gene end was trimmed by 3 bases and the J gene end by 4 bases; junction bases not matched to a gene: 7. Germline values: CDR1 LGHNA, CDR2 YSLEER. The CDR3 loop reads CASSHLGRGSTGELFF. The CDR3 nucleotides are TGCGCCAGCAGCCACCTCGGGAGGGGGAGCACCGGGGAGCTGTTTTTT.

Note on this clone: This specimen includes other DNA sequences encoding the same CDR3. The chain employs TRBV19 and TRBJ1-2, with 7 bases identical to TRBD1. V lost 6 bases to trimming and J lost 1 base; unmatched junction nucleotides: 2. The CDR3 is 13 amino acids. Looked up from germline, CDR1 is LNHDA and CDR2 is SQIVND (reference sequence). The CDR3 region is CASSRDSNYGYTF. CDR3 DNA sequence: TGTGCCAGTAGCCGGGACAGTAACTATGGCTACACCTTC.

In its sample, this clone was seen a few times. This chain joins TRBV20-1 and TRBJ2-5; D ambiguous. The CDR3 has 10 residues. The V gene lost 7 bases and the J gene lost 5 bases, with 8 bases spanning the gap. Germline V lookup: CDR1 DFQATT, CDR2 SNEGSKA (reference sequence). The DNA of the CDR3 is TGCAGTGTGGCTCGGGAGACCCAGTACTTC. Its protein is CSVARETQYF.

V usage is TRBV2 and J usage is TRBJ2-7; D remains ambiguous. Germline CDR1 reads SNHLY; CDR2 reads FYNNEI. This CDR3 comprises 14 residues. V lost 3 bases to trimming and J lost 2 bases, with 11 bases between them. The CDR3 bases are TGTGCCAGCAGTGAGCTAGGGATCGCCTACGAGCAGTACTTC. Its protein product is CASSELGIAYEQYF.

As regards this clone: A much larger clone is a single base away; this may be a read error. This sample includes further DNA sequences coding for the same CDR3. The chain combines TRBV7-9 with TRBJ2-3; no firm D call. The length of the CDR3 is 12 residues. The V and J ends lost 3 bases and 2 bases respectively, with 3 bases between them. Looked up from germline, CDR1 is SEHNR and CDR2 is FQNEAQ (reference sequence). DNA for the CDR3: TGTGCCAGCAGCTTGGACACAGATACGCAGTATTTT. It is translated as CASSLDTDTQYF.